Detailed here is one T cell receptor (beta chain). There is no known antigen for this receptor. No base quality values were provided; no much bigger clone lies one nucleotide off. Compared with germline, V lacks 3 bases and J lacks 6 bases; bases without a gene match: 6. CDR1 and CDR2 were assigned from the germline V gene as KGHSH and LQKENI. The CDR3 runs 14 residues from the cysteine to the phenylalanine. The DNA shown is the 42-base CDR3, in frame from base 1. Using the deep immunoSEQ assay, multiplex PCR amplified TCR CDR3 regions from genomic DNA. Extracted genomic DNA from each cell subset was spread evenly across all wells of several immunoSEQ 96-well plates, with each plate serving as a replicate. For sorted subsets, around 0.2 ug genomic DNA, equal to 30,000 or so T cell genomes, was loaded into each replicate PCR. Purified libraries were quantified with a Qubit 3.0 fluorometer, sized on a Bioanalyzer 2100, and re-quantified with the KAPA Library Quantification kit. A separate single-read 150-cycle Illumina NextSeq 550 flow cell was used to sequence each immunoSEQ 96-well plate. The original pipeline was this. Because the immunoSEQ output included only junctional sequences and no quality scores, the filtering could not be the same as the filtering used for full-length reads. Sequences were annotated with PyIR, a Python wrapper for IgBLAST v1.9, and V/J genes and CDR3 were assigned using IMGT germline references. Any read was removed if the V/J assignment was weak (E-value above 1e-6), the CDR3 was missing, or the read contained stop codons, out-of-frame junctions, or ambiguous translated residues. A V3J clonotype was defined by an identical inferred V gene, J gene, and CDR3 amino acid sequence. Percentage overlap between repertoires was calculated by dividing the number of shared unique clonotypes by the size of the smaller repertoire. Three approaches were used to assess repertoire richness: RTK rarefaction, the Chao1 estimator, and Recon v2.1 estimates of unobserved clonotypes. Generation probabilities for all TCRbeta clonotypes obtained by the gDNA method from four donors were computed using OLGA. TCRdb retrieved this table from immuneACCESS and kept in-frame rearrangements only. Not all clones are present; in checked studies, unresolved V genes account for under half, and no reason is known for the remainder. V, J and clone size reflect that table, while D and trimming were determined from the DNA. Recorded for this sample are approximately 530,000 clones; around 95% of them occurred a single time. The leading ten clones occupy about 0.064% of the sample.

These data are taken from a study of shared clonotypes between healthy human individuals (dated by TCRdb to 2019 to 2021). For the wider study: The cohort included a few men and a couple of women between 18 and 49 years of age. Per donor, three plates each were used for CD4 naive and CD4 memory, two for CD8 naive, and one for CD8 memory. The study deeply sequenced blood TCR repertoires of about 5 healthy adults to estimate repertoire size and the extent of clonotype sharing between individuals. To increase sequencing depth and limit assay-specific biases, different laboratories used diverse techniques to prepare libraries and sequence TCR repertoires. Leukapheresis yielded between about 0.94 and 9.5 billion PBMCs per donor. Study-wide findings and limitations: Sharing across a few donors was observed for about 5% of naive CD4, over 3% of naive CD8, roughly 2.3% of memory CD4, and around 0.4% of memory CD8 clonotypes. Higher generation probabilities were observed for clonotypes shared by all four sorted-subset donors than for non-shared clonotypes. Only blood was sampled, and tissue TCR repertoires likely differ from those in blood. The small number of donors limited the genetic and exposure-history diversity represented. Naive subsets generally had larger estimated clonotype richness than memory subsets did. Incomplete sequencing was indicated by rarefaction of sorted-subset datasets, despite the large sequencing depth. Pairwise subsampling led to the expectation that sequencing depth would affect the degree of clonotype sharing among donors.

The donors were healthy, HIV-negative adults with no recently reported acute infections or vaccinations. Every donor was a Caucasian adult residing in Nashville, Tennessee, USA. CD4+ T cells were enriched by magnetic negative selection; naive cells were then positively selected on CD45RA, and the negative fraction formed the memory subset. Blood was collected by leukapheresis, and PBMCs were isolated by Ficoll-Histopaque density gradient centrifugation and then cryopreserved in liquid nitrogen vapor phase. Purity and quantity of every magnetically sorted T cell population were checked by analytical flow cytometry. Genomic DNA was isolated from each sorted fraction and quantified by UV absorbance on a Nanodrop 2000c.

This receptor was taken from a woman in her twenties or thirties in good health. Input material: naive CD4+ T cells sorted from blood. This specimen's cell subset or site label, interpreted: CD45RA+ positively selected. The chain couples TRBV18 to TRBJ2-7; TRBD1 agrees with 9 junctional bases. The CDR3 corresponds to CASSPRTGVLEQYF. The DNA sequence is TGTGCCAGCTCACCCAGGACAGGGGTCCTCGAGCAGTACTTC.